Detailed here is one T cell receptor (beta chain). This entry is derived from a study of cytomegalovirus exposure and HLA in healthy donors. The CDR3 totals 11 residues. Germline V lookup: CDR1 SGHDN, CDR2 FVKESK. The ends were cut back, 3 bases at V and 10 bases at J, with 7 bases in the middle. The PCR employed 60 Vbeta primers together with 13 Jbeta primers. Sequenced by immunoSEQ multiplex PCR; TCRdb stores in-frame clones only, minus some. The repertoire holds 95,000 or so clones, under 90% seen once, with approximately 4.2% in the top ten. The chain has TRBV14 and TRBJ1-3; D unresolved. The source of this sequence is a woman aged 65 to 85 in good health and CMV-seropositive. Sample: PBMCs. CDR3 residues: CASSHGITIYF. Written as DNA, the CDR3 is TGTGCCAGCAGCCACGGGATTACCATATATTTT.